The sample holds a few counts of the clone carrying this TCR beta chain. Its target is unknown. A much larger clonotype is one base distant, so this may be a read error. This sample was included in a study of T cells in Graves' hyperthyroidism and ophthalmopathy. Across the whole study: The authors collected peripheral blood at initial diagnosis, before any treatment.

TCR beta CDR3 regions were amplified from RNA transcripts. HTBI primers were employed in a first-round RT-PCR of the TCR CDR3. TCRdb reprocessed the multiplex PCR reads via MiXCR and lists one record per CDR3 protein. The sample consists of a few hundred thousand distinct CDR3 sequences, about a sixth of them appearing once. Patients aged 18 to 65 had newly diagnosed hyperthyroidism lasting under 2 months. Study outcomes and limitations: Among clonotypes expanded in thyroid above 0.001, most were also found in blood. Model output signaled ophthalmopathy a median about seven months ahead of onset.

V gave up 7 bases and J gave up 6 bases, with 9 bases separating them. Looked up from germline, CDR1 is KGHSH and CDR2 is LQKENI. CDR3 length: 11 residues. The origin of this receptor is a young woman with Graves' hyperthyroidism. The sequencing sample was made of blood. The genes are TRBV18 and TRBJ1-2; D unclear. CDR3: CASWGAHGYTF. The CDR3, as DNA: TGTGCCAGCTGGGGAGCCCATGGCTACACCTTC.